What follows describes a single TCR beta chain. The antigen is undetermined. This sample was included in a study of shared clonotypes between healthy human individuals. Findings and limits, study-wide: Sampling covered blood only; tissue repertoires likely differ.

CD8 memory pooled CD45RO+ cells and CCR7-negative CD45RA+ TemRA cells. Sequenced by immunoSEQ multiplex PCR; TCRdb stores in-frame clones only, minus some. The sample has about 92,000 clones; 60% to 70% are singletons. The source of this sequence is a man younger than 45 in good health. Sequencing input: memory CD8+ T cells sorted from blood. Subset in this sample: CD45RO+ cells pooled with CCR7-negative TemRA cells.

CDR3: CASSSPRGGREQYF. DNA for the CDR3: TGTGCCAGCAGCTCACCCCGTGGGGGGAGGGAGCAGTACTTC. The V call is TRBV11-2, the J call TRBJ2-7; perhaps TRBD2 as D (6 bases). V lost 4 bases and J 7 bases, leaving 17 bases between the germline ends. Germline V CDR1 and CDR2: SGHAT, FQNNGV. This CDR3 is built from 14 residues.